This TCR beta chain was observed in a study of cytomegalovirus exposure and HLA in healthy donors. Comments on this clone: What it recognizes is unknown.

The PCR ran on 60 Vbeta and 13 Jbeta primers. Measured with immunoSEQ multiplex PCR; TCRdb has only the in-frame clones, and not every one. Of approximately 110,000 clones in the sample, roughly 73% were seen once. Whole-study findings and limits: DRB1 had the most TCR associations and HLA-C the fewest, a later analysis found, with rates varying by HLA locus. Immune exposure data for these donors was limited to CMV serostatus.

Sequencing was performed on PBMCs. The TCR comes from a woman under 40 in good health and CMV-seronegative.

The CDR3 nucleotides are TGTGCCAGTAGTAACAGGGGAGGCGGCTACGAGCAGTACTTC. Residues: CASSNRGGGYEQYF. The J gene is TRBJ2-7, the V gene TRBV19, with D possibly matching TRBD1 (7 bases). Germline-derived CDR1 and CDR2 are LNHDA and SQIVND (reference sequence). The ends were cut back, 4 bases at V and 3 bases at J, with 13 bases in the middle. The CDR3 consists of 14 residues.